These 5 T cell receptor beta chains were all obtained from the same sample, sequenced in a study of cytomegalovirus exposure and HLA in healthy donors. The primer mix had 60 Vbeta and 13 Jbeta primers. The protocol was immunoSEQ multiplex PCR, while the TCRdb copy is restricted to in-frame clones and leaves out a portion. The sample holds over 150,000 clones, approximately 80% seen once. Material: PBMCs. The origin of the receptors is a young man in good health and CMV-seropositive.

The genes are TRBV28 and TRBJ2-7, with TRBD2 identical over 11 bases. CDR3 length: 16 residues. J gave up 3 bases and V 5 bases, and 9 bases lay outside the gene matches. Germline CDR1 is MDHEN and CDR2 is SYDVKM. In DNA form, the CDR3 reads TGTGCCAGCAGTCCGTCGGGGACTAGCGGACTCTACGAGCAGTACTTC. Translating it yields CASSPSGTSGLYEQYF.

This clone was counted once. The rearrangement links TRBV7-9 to TRBJ2-7; weak D call: TRBD2 (6 bases). Germline CDR1 is SEHNR and CDR2 is FQNEAQ (reference sequence). Trimming cost V 1 base and J 5 bases, with 18 bases left between them. This CDR3 has 16 residues. In DNA, the CDR3 is TGTGCCAGCAGCTTAGGGGCGGACGGTGGAGGGCACGAGCAGTACTTC. This encodes CASSLGADGGGHEQYF. The complete variable domain, with remaining parts taken from reference TRBV7-9 and TRBJ2-7, reads DTGVSQNPRHKITKRGQNVTFRCDPISEHNRLYWYRQTLGQGPEFLTYFQNEAQLEKSRLLSDRFSAERPKGSFSTLEIQRTEQGDSAMYLCASSLGADGGGHEQYFGPGTRLTVT.

The V gene is TRBV5-1, the J gene TRBJ2-7; possible D gene TRBD2, 6 bases. Germline-derived CDR1 and CDR2 are SGHRS and YFSETQ. The V end lost 0 bases, the J end lost 3 bases, and 22 bases lay between the germline ends. CDR3 length: 18 amino acids. CDR3 region: CASSLGTSSVGSVYEQYF. The DNA of the CDR3 is TGCGCCAGCAGCTTGGGAACTAGCAGTGTGGGGTCTGTCTACGAGCAGTACTTC.

This chain links TRBV7-6 with TRBJ1-2, with 7 nucleotides matching TRBD1. From germline, CDR1 is SGHVS and CDR2 FNYEAQ. The CDR3 has 15 amino acids. V shed 0 bases and J 6 bases; nucleotides not matched to a gene: 7. The CDR3 DNA reads TGTGCCAGCAGCTTAGCGCTAGGGGGCGGAAATGGCTACACCTTC. It codes for CASSLALGGGNGYTF.

As DNA, the CDR3 is TGTGCCACCAGCTCTACGACAGGGGGCTTCGCAACTAATGAAAAACTGTTTTTT. This codes for CATSSTTGGFATNEKLFF. The rearrangement uses TRBV15 and TRBJ1-4; TRBD1 matches 10 bases. The CDR3 is made up of 18 amino acids. Per germline, CDR1 LNHNV and CDR2 YYDKDF (reference sequence). V gave up 5 bases and J gave up 0 bases; unmatched junction bases: 9. Variable domain in full (rest from reference TRBV15 and TRBJ1-4): DAMVIQNPRYQVTQFGKPVTLSCSQTLNHNVMYWYQQKSSQAPKLLFHYYDKDFNNEADTPDNFQSRRPNTSFCFLDIRSPGLGDTAMYLCATSSTTGGFATNEKLFFGSGTQLSVL.